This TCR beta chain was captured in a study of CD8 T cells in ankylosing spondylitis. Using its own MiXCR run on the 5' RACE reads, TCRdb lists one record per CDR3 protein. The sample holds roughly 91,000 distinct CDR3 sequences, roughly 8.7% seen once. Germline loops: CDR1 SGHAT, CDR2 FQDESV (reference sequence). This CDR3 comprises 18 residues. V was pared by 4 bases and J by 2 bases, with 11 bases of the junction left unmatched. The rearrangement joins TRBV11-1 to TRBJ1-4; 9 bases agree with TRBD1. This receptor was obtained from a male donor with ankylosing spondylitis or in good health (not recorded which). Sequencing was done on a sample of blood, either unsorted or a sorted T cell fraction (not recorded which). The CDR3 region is CASSSDRGRLVTNEKLFF. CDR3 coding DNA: TGTGCCAGCAGCTCGGACAGGGGCCGGCTTGTGACTAATGAAAAACTGTTTTTT.